These 26 T cell receptor beta chains were all obtained from the same sample, sequenced in a study of control samples from healthy donors and cancer patients. The table came from immunoSEQ multiplex PCR; TCRdb's copy has only in-frame clones and leaves some out. The sample contains 25,000 to 30,000 clones, 85% to 90% of which appear only once. Sequenced material: PBMCs. The receptors originated from a woman in her thirties or forties with lung cancer.

The chain combines TRBV30 with TRBJ1-6; 7 bases fit TRBD1. This CDR3 region has 14 residues. After removal of 0 bases from V and 11 bases from J, the junction contained 7 bases not matched to a gene. The germline V gene has CDR1 GTSNPN and CDR2 SVGIG (reference sequence). CDR3 sequence: CAWSVGQETTPLHF. CDR3 nucleotides: TGTGCCTGGAGTGTAGGACAGGAAACAACACCCCTCCACTTT.

This sequence joins TRBV29-1 and TRBJ2-1; D gene unclear. Germline V lookup: CDR1 SQVTM, CDR2 ANQGSEA. CDR3 size: 13 residues. V gave up 4 bases and J gave up 2 bases, with 9 bases separating them. CDR3 residues: CSVGFRAYNEQFF. The CDR3 DNA sequence: TGCAGCGTTGGGTTCCGCGCCTACAATGAGCAGTTCTTC.

J is TRBJ2-2 and V is TRBV28; weak D call: TRBD2 (6 bases). This CDR3 comprises 14 residues. Between the trimmed V and J ends, which lost 8 bases and 4 bases, there was a span of 14 bases. CDR1 is MDHEN, CDR2 SYDVKM, per germline. The chain's CDR3 is CASSLRGSTGELFF. Here the CDR3 DNA reads TGTGCCAGCTCGCTCCGGGGGAGCACCGGGGAGCTGTTTTTT. Full variable domain (remainder filled in from reference TRBV28 and TRBJ2-2): DVKVTQSSRYLVKRTGEKVFLECVQDMDHENMFWYRQDPGLGLRLIYFSYDVKMKEKGDIPEGYSVSREKKERFSLILESASTNQTSMYLCASSLRGSTGELFFGEGSRLTVL.

The sample holds a few counts of this clone. Other DNA sequences in this sample translate to the same CDR3. This chain uses TRBV5-1 with TRBJ1-3, with D possibly being TRBD1 (5 bases). Per germline, CDR1 SGHRS and CDR2 YFSETQ. Trimming removed 4 bases at V and 0 bases at J, with 11 bases between. The CDR3 is 15 residues long. DNA of the CDR3: TGCGCCAGCAGCGACACAGGTTTCTCTGGAAACACCATATATTTT. It yields the protein CASSDTGFSGNTIYF.

J is TRBJ2-6 and V is TRBV24-1, with a tentative D call TRBD2 (5 bases). Trimming pared 8 bases from V and 0 bases from J, leaving 16 bases between. Germline lookup yields CDR1 KGHDR and CDR2 SFDVKD. The CDR3 covers 17 residues. CDR3 coding DNA: TGTGCCACCACCTTCCAGGAGGTAAGCTCTGGGGCCAACGTCCTGACTTTC. This gives the protein CATTFQEVSSGANVLTF.

This chain joins TRBV5-1 and TRBJ2-1, with D unclear. V lost 5 bases and J lost 6, with 12 bases in between. This CDR3 comprises 13 residues. Germline CDR1 reads SGHRS; CDR2 reads YFSETQ. The CDR3 spells CASRIRAVNEQFF. The CDR3 DNA sequence: TGCGCCAGCAGGATTAGGGCAGTCAATGAGCAGTTCTTC.

This clone was observed once. This chain joins TRBV2 and TRBJ1-1; D is possibly TRBD1 (5 bases). This CDR3 comprises 14 residues. The V gene's germline CDR1 is SNHLY and CDR2 FYNNEI. V lost 5 bases and J lost 7, with 17 bases in between. For the CDR3, the DNA is TGTGCCAGCAGTAAGGGCCTCGACGACAGTGAAGCTTTCTTT. Translation: CASSKGLDDSEAFF.

The V gene is TRBV7-3, the J gene TRBJ2-3; 10 nucleotides line up with TRBD2. The germline gives CDR1 SGHTA, CDR2 FQGTGA. This CDR3 contains 15 residues. Trimming at V came to 5 bases and at J to 4 bases, leaving 6 bases not matched to a gene. CDR3 DNA sequence: TGTGCCAGCAGCGGAGCGGGGGGGAGGGCAGATACGCAGTATTTT. Protein: CASSGAGGRADTQYF.

The V gene is TRBV7-3, the J gene TRBJ2-7, with TRBD1 as a possible D gene (6 bases). CDR3 length: 15 amino acids. V shed 5 bases and J shed 4 bases, with 18 bases lying between them. Per germline, CDR1 SGHTA and CDR2 FQGTGA. CDR3: CASSLTGSPGYEQYF. The CDR3, as DNA: TGTGCCAGCAGCCTCACAGGGTCCCCGGGGTACGAGCAGTACTTC.

This chain links TRBV28 with TRBJ2-7; D is possibly TRBD1 or TRBD2 (5 bases each). Germline values: CDR1 MDHEN, CDR2 SYDVKM. V was cut by 8 bases and J by 2 bases, with 16 bases left in between. This CDR3 spans 14 amino acids. CDR3 in amino acids: CASRHGTEAYEQYF. CDR3 nucleotide sequence: TGTGCCAGCCGGCACGGGACGGAAGCCTACGAGCAGTACTTC.

With respect to this clone: This same CDR3 is encoded by further DNA sequences in the sample. The V gene is TRBV12-3 or TRBV12-4, the J gene TRBJ2-7, with 7 nucleotides matching TRBD2. J gave up 0 bases and V 11 bases, and 4 bases lay outside the gene matches. CDR3 length equals 12 residues. Written as DNA, the CDR3 is TGTGCCTCCGGGGGGAGCTCCTACGAGCAGTACTTC. Its translation: CASGGSSYEQYF.

This chain joins TRBV25-1 and TRBJ2-2; D is uncertain. The V end lost 6 bases, the J end lost 7 bases, and 9 bases lay between the germline ends. There are 12 residues in the CDR3. Germline CDR1 MGHDK, CDR2 SYGVNS. Here the CDR3 reads CASSGLNGELFF. Here the CDR3 DNA reads TGTGCCAGCAGCGGGCTTAACGGGGAGCTGTTTTTT.

Comment on this clone: The junction does not match germline at one end; this may be a read error. The V call is TRBV12-3 or TRBV12-4, the J call TRBJ2-5, with 7 bases identical to TRBD1. The CDR3 spans 11 residues. For the CDR3, the DNA is TGCGTTACAGGGGCACGGGAGACCCAGTACTTC. Translation gives CVTGARETQYF.

The V and J genes are TRBV4-3 and TRBJ1-4; D remains ambiguous. The CDR3 sequence is 13 residues long. Germline CDR1 and CDR2: LGHNA and YSLEER. Trimming removed 3 bases from V and 7 bases from J, with 9 bases in between. In DNA form, the CDR3 reads TGCGCCAGCAGCCAGAGGGAAGGTGAAAAACTGTTTTTT. It yields the protein CASSQREGEKLFF.

The chain couples TRBV7-2 to TRBJ1-6, with D perhaps matching TRBD1 (5 bases). From germline, CDR1 is SGHTA and CDR2 FQGNSA. This CDR3 is 16 amino acids long. The ends were cut back, 4 bases at V and 8 bases at J, with 18 bases in the middle. The CDR3 sequence: CASSWRITGGDSPLHF. The CDR3 DNA is TGTGCCAGCAGCTGGAGGATCACAGGAGGGGATTCACCCCTCCACTTT.

This clone was found once. CDR3: CASSPTGAFSYEQYF. CDR3 DNA sequence: TGTGCCAGCAGCCCGACAGGGGCCTTCTCCTACGAGCAGTACTTC. The rearrangement uses TRBV3-1 (or the pseudogene TRBV3-2) and TRBJ2-7, with 8 bases aligning to TRBD1. Trimming removed 4 bases from V and 0 bases from J; junction bases left unmatched: 5. CDR1 LGHDT and CDR2 YNNKEL come from the germline V gene (reference sequence). This CDR3 contains 15 residues.

The chain combines TRBV7-9 with TRBJ2-1; 9 nucleotides agree with TRBD2. The CDR3 consists of 18 residues. Germline V lookup: CDR1 SEHNR, CDR2 FQNEAQ (reference sequence). Germline trimming cut 5 bases from V and 0 bases from J; bases unmatched to any gene: 11. The CDR3 nucleotides read TGTGCCAGCAGCCCCGATGGGGGCGGGGGGGCCTCCTACAATGAGCAGTTCTTC. Amino acid sequence: CASSPDGGGGASYNEQFF.

The J gene is TRBJ2-1, the V gene TRBV28; possible D gene TRBD2, 7 bases. V dropped 3 bases and J dropped 6 bases, with 15 bases sitting between them. This CDR3 is built from 15 residues. CDR1 and CDR2 (germline): MDHEN, SYDVKM. This chain's CDR3 is CASSFGRGPFNEQFF. CDR3 DNA: TGTGCCAGCAGTTTCGGGCGGGGGCCTTTCAATGAGCAGTTCTTC.

The V gene is TRBV2, the J gene TRBJ2-6; D uncertain. Per the germline V gene, CDR1 is SNHLY and CDR2 is FYNNEI. The CDR3 covers 16 residues. Trimming took off 2 bases at V and 0 bases at J, with 8 bases between the two ends. CDR3 coding DNA: TGTGCCAGCAGTGAATTTAAAGCCTCTGGGGCCAACGTCCTGACTTTC. The encoded protein is CASSEFKASGANVLTF. Full variable domain (missing parts from reference TRBV2 and TRBJ2-6): EPEVTQTPSHQVTQMGQEVILRCVPISNHLYFYWYRQILGQKVEFLVSFYNNEISEKSEIFDDQFSVERPDGSNFTLKIRSTKLEDSAMYFCASSEFKASGANVLTFGAGSRLTVL.

The genes are TRBV12-3 or TRBV12-4 and TRBJ1-4, with 7 positions matching TRBD1. The CDR3 sequence is 13 residues long. V trimming: 6 bases; J trimming: 7 bases; junction bases outside the gene matches: 5. In DNA, the CDR3 is TGTGCCAGCAGGTACAGGGGACTTGAAAAACTGTTTTTT. Translated, it gives CASRYRGLEKLFF.

Remarks on this clone: Within the sample, other DNA sequences also encode this same CDR3. The chain recombines TRBV15 with TRBJ2-7; TRBD2 is a possible D gene (5 bases). The germline gives CDR1 LNHNV, CDR2 YYDKDF (reference sequence). The CDR3 consists of 14 residues. V lost 6 bases and J 2 bases, leaving 14 bases between the germline ends. CDR3 protein: CATSLLSGPYEQYF. As DNA, the CDR3 is TGTGCCACCAGTCTCTTGAGCGGTCCCTACGAGCAGTACTTC.

V is TRBV18 and J is TRBJ1-6; 10 bases map to TRBD1. CDR3 length equals 16 residues. Trimming removed 3 bases from V and 8 bases from J; junction bases left unmatched: 7. The germline gives CDR1 KGHSH, CDR2 LQKENI. Here the CDR3 reads CASSPRSGTGDSPLHF. The DNA of the CDR3 is TGTGCCAGCTCACCCCGATCCGGGACAGGGGATTCACCCCTCCACTTT.

This clone turned up a few times. The chain combines TRBV2 with TRBJ1-5; tentatively, D is TRBD1 (5 bases). The germline V gene has CDR1 SNHLY and CDR2 FYNNEI. The CDR3 covers 13 residues. V lost 6 bases and J lost 4, with 10 bases in between. The CDR3 DNA sequence: TGTGCCAGCAGGCAATCAGGGAATCAGCCCCAGCATTTT. Its protein is CASRQSGNQPQHF.

V and J are TRBV12-3 or TRBV12-4 and TRBJ2-7, with no clear D. Deletions cut 5 bases from V and 2 bases from J, with 10 bases between. The CDR3 is made up of 13 amino acids. CDR3 in DNA: TGTGCCAGCAGTCTGATCGGCACCTACGAGCAGTACTTC. It yields the protein CASSLIGTYEQYF.

V gene TRBV5-4 combines with J gene TRBJ1-5, with D possibly being TRBD1 (5 bases). In germline, CDR1 is SGHNT, CDR2 YYREEE (reference sequence). Trimming shortened V by 4 bases and J by 0 bases, and 11 bases separated the two germline ends. The CDR3 is 15 residues long. The CDR3 loop is CASSRTPNSNQPQHF. CDR3 DNA: TGTGCCAGCAGCCGGACACCGAATAGCAATCAGCCCCAGCATTTT.

This clone was observed a single time. The gene calls are TRBV7-9 and TRBJ2-3; D gene uncertain. The V gene lost 5 bases and the J gene lost 3 bases, with 12 bases spanning the gap. The CDR3 totals 14 residues. CDR1 is SEHNR and CDR2 is FQNEAQ in the germline V gene (reference sequence). The CDR3 nucleotides read TGTGCCAGCAGCCCCGCGGCTAGTACAGATACGCAGTATTTT. Amino acid sequence: CASSPAASTDTQYF. The entire variable domain, with the rest obtained from reference TRBV7-9 and TRBJ2-3, is as follows: DTGVSQNPRHKITKRGQNVTFRCDPISEHNRLYWYRQTLGQGPEFLTYFQNEAQLEKSRLLSDRFSAERPKGSFSTLEIQRTEQGDSAMYLCASSPAASTDTQYFGPGTRLTVL.